The entry below describes one T cell receptor (beta chain). The target antigen is unknown. This entry is derived from a study of cytomegalovirus exposure and HLA in healthy donors. Study at large: In terms of ancestry, the Caucasian-associated cluster contained roughly four fifths of the roughly 400 genotyped donors.

Primers: 60 Vbeta forward and 13 Jbeta reverse. The table came from immunoSEQ multiplex PCR; TCRdb's copy has only in-frame clones and leaves some out. This sample yields about 60,000 clones, of which 80% to 85% are seen a single time; around 1.4% belongs to the top ten. Broader study findings: Previously analyzed data showed that most TCR beta V segments were productive at a frequency of about 87% or about 30%.

Looked up from germline, CDR1 is SNHLY and CDR2 is FYNNEI. V dropped 6 bases and J dropped 5 bases, with 8 bases sitting between them. The CDR3 consists of 12 residues. The V gene is TRBV2, the J gene TRBJ2-1, with D possibly matching TRBD2 (6 bases). What was sequenced was PBMCs. This clonotype was sampled from a young man in good health and CMV-seronegative. DNA for the CDR3: TGTGCCAGCAGGAGGAGGGACAATGAGCAGTTCTTC. This codes for CASRRRDNEQFF.